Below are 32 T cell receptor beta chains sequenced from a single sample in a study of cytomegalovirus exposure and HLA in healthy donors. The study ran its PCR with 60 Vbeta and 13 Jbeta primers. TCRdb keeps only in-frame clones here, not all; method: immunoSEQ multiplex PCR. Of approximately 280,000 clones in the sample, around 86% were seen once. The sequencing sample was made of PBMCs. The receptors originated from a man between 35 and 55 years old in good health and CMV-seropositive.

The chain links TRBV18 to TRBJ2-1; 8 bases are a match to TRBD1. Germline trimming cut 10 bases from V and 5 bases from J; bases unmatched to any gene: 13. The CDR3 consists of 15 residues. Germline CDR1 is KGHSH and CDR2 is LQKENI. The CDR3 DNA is TGTGCCACCCCACCGAGGACAGGGCTGAACAATGAGCAGTTCTTC. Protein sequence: CATPPRTGLNNEQFF.

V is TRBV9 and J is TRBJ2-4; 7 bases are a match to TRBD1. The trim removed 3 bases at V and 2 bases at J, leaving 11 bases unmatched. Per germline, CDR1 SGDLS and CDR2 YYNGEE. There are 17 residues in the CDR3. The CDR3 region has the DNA TGTGCCAGCAGCGCCACAGGGGCTGGATCCCCCAAAAACATTCAGTACTTC. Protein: CASSATGAGSPKNIQYF.

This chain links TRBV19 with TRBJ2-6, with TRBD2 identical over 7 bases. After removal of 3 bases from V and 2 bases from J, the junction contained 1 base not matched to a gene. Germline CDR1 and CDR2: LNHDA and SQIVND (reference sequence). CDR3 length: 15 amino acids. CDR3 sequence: CASSISGAGANVLTF. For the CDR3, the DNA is TGTGCCAGTAGTATCAGCGGGGCTGGGGCCAACGTCCTGACTTTC.

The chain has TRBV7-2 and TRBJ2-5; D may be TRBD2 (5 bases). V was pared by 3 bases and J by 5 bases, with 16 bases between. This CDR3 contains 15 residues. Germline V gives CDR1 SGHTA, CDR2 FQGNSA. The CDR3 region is CASSFGERSRETQYF. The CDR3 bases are TGTGCCAGCAGCTTCGGGGAAAGGTCCCGGGAGACCCAGTACTTC.

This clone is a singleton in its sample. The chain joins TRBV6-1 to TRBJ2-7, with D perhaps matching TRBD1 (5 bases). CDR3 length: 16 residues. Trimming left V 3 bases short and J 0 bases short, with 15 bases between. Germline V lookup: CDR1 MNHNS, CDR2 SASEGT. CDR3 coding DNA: TGTGCCAGCAGTGAGGTAGGGGCCTCTCTCTCCTACGAGCAGTACTTC. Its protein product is CASSEVGASLSYEQYF.

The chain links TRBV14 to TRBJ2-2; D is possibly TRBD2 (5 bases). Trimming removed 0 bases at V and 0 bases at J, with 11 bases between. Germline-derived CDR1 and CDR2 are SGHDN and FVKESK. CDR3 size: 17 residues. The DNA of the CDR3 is TGTGCCAGCAGCCAAGATTACAGCGGCGCGAACACCGGGGAGCTGTTTTTT. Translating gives CASSQDYSGANTGELFF.

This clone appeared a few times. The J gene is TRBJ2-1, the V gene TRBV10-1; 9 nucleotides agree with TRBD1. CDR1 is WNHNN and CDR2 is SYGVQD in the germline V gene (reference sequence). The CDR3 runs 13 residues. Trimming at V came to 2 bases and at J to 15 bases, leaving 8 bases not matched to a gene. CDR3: CASSEGTGTTWFF. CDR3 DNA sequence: TGCGCCAGCAGTGAGGGGACAGGGACTACCTGGTTCTTC.

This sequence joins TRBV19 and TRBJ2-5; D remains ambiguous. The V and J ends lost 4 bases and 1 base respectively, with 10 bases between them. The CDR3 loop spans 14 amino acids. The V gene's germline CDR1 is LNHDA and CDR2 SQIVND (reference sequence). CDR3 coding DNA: TGTGCCAGTAGTACAACCGGGTTCCAAGAGACCCAGTACTTC. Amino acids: CASSTTGFQETQYF.

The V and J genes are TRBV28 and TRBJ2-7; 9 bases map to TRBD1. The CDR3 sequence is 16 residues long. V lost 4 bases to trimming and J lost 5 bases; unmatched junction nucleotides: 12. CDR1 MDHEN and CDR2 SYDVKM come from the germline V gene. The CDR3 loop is CASSSPRMGQGNEQYF. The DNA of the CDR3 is TGTGCCAGCAGTTCTCCCCGGATGGGACAGGGTAACGAGCAGTACTTC. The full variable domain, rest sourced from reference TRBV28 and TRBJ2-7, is DVKVTQSSRYLVKRTGEKVFLECVQDMDHENMFWYRQDPGLGLRLIYFSYDVKMKEKGDIPEGYSVSREKKERFSLILESASTNQTSMYLCASSSPRMGQGNEQYFGPGTRLTVT.

CDR3 sequence: CASSLQGAFGNTIYF. The CDR3 DNA is TGTGCCAGCAGTTTACAGGGGGCGTTTGGAAACACCATATATTTT. V usage is TRBV6-5 and J usage is TRBJ1-3, with 9 bases aligning to TRBD1. Trimming removed 4 bases from V and 3 bases from J; junction bases left unmatched: 4. The CDR3 contains 15 residues. Per the germline V gene, CDR1 is MNHEY and CDR2 is SVGAGI.

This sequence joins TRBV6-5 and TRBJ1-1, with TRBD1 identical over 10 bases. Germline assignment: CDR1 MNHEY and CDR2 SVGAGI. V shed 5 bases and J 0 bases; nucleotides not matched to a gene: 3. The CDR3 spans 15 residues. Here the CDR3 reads CASSPDRGLNTEAFF. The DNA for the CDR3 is TGTGCCAGCAGTCCCGACAGGGGGCTGAACACTGAAGCTTTCTTT.

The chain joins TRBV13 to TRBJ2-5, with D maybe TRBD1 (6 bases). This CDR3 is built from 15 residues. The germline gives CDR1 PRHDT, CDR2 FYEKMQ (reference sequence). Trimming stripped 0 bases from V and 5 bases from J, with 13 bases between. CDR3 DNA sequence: TGTGCCAGCAGCTTAGGGGGCAGGGGTTCGGAGACCCAGTACTTC. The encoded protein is CASSLGGRGSETQYF.

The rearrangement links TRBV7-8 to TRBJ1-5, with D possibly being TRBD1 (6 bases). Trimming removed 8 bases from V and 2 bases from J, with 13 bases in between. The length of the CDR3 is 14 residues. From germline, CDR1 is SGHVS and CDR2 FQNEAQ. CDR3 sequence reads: CASSTGFGNQPQHF. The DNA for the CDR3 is TGTGCCAGCTCGACAGGTTTTGGCAATCAGCCCCAGCATTTT.

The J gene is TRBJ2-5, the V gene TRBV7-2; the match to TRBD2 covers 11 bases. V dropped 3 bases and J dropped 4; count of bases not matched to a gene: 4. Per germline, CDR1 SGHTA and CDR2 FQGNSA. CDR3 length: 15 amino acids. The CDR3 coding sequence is TGTGCCAGCAGCTTTCTAGCGGGAGGTCGAGAGACCCAGTACTTC. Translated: CASSFLAGGRETQYF.

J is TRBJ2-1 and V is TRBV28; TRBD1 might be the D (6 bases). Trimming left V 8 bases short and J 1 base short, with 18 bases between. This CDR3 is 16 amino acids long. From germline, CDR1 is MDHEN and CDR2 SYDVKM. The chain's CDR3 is CASRIAGTPSYNEQFF. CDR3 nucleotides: TGTGCCAGCCGGATTGCCGGGACACCTTCCTACAATGAGCAGTTCTTC.

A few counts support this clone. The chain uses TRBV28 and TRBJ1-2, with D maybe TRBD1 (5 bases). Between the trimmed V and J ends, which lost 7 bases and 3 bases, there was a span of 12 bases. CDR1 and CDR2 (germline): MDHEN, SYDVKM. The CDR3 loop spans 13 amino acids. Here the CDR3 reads CASMGPSHYGYTF. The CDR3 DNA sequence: TGTGCCAGCATGGGGCCCTCCCACTATGGCTACACCTTC.

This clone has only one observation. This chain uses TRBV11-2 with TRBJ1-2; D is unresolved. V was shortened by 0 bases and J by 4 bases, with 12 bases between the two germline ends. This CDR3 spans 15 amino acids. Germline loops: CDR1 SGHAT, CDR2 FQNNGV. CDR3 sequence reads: CASSLEAAAGYGYTF. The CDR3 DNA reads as TGTGCCAGCAGCTTAGAGGCGGCTGCGGGCTATGGCTACACCTTC.

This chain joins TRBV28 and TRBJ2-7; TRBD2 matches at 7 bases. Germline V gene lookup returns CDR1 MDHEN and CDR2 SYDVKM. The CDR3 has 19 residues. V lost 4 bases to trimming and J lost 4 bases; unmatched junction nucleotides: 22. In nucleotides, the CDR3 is TGTGCCAGCAGTTCAATTCTCGACGCGAGTCTCGGGGGGTTATACGAGCAGTACTTC. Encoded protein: CASSSILDASLGGLYEQYF.

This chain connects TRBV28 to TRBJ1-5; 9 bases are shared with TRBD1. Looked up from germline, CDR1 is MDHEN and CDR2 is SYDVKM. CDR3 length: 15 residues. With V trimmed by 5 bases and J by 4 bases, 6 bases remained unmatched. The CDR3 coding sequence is TGTGCCAGCAGTCCCGTCGGGACAGGGAATCAGCCCCAGCATTTT. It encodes CASSPVGTGNQPQHF. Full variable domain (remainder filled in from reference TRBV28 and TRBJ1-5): DVKVTQSSRYLVKRTGEKVFLECVQDMDHENMFWYRQDPGLGLRLIYFSYDVKMKEKGDIPEGYSVSREKKERFSLILESASTNQTSMYLCASSPVGTGNQPQHFGDGTRLSIL.

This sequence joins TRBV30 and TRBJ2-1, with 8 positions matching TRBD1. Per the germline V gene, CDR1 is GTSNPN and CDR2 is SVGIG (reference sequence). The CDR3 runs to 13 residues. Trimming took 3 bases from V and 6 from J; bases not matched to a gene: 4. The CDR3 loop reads CAWSKQGGNEQFF. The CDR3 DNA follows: TGTGCCTGGAGCAAACAGGGGGGCAATGAGCAGTTCTTC.

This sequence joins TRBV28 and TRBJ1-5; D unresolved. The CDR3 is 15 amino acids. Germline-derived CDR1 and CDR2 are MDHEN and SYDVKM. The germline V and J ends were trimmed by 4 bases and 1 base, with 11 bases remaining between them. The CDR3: CASSSGGGSNQPQHF. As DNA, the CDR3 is TGTGCCAGCAGTTCCGGAGGAGGAAGCAATCAGCCCCAGCATTTT.

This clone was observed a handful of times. Here the CDR3 DNA reads TGTGCCACCTGGGACAGGTCTAATGAAAAACTGTTTTTT. Its translation is CATWDRSNEKLFF. The rearrangement joins TRBV2 to TRBJ1-4; TRBD1 aligns across 8 bases. CDR3 length: 13 amino acids. Unmatched junction bases numbered 4, after V lost 10 bases and J lost 3 bases. Germline-derived CDR1 and CDR2 are SNHLY and FYNNEI.

The CDR3 DNA reads as TGTGCCAGTAGCCCAGGGGGCGCGAGCAATCAGCCCCAGCATTTT. This encodes CASSPGGASNQPQHF. This rearrangement joins TRBV19 to TRBJ1-5; the match to TRBD1 covers 8 bases. The V gene's germline CDR1 is LNHDA and CDR2 SQIVND (reference sequence). The V segment lost 6 bases and the J segment 1 base; nucleotides outside the gene matches: 5. The CDR3 is 15 residues long.

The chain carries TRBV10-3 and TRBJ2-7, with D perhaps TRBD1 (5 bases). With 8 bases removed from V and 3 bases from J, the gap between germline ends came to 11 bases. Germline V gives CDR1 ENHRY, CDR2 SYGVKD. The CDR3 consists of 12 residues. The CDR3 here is CAIHSGFYEQYF. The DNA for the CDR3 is TGTGCCATCCACTCAGGGTTCTACGAGCAGTACTTC.

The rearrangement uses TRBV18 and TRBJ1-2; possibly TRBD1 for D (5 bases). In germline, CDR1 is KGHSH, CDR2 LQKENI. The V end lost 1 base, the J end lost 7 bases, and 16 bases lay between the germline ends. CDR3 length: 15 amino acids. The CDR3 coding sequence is TGTGCCAGCTCACCACGTCGGCCGGGGGAGGGTGGCTACACCTTC. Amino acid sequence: CASSPRRPGEGGYTF.

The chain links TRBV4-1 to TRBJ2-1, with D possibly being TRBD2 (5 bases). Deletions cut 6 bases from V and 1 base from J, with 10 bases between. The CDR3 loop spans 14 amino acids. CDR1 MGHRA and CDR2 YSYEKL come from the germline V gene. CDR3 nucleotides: TGCGCCAGCAGGGCTAGCTTTTCCTACAATGAGCAGTTCTTC. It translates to CASRASFSYNEQFF.

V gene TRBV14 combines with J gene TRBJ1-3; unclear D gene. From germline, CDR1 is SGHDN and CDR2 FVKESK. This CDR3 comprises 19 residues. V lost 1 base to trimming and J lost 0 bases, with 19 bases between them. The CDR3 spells CASSQGRGIGLSSGNTIYF. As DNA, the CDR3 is TGTGCCAGCAGCCAAGGAAGAGGTATCGGTTTAAGCTCTGGAAACACCATATATTTT.

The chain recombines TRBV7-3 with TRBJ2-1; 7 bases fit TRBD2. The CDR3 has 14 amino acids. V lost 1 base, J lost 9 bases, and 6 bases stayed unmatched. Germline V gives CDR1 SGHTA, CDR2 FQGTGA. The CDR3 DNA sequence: TGTGCCAGCAGCTTAAGGGGGAGGGCCGGTGAGCAGTTCTTC. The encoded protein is CASSLRGRAGEQFF.

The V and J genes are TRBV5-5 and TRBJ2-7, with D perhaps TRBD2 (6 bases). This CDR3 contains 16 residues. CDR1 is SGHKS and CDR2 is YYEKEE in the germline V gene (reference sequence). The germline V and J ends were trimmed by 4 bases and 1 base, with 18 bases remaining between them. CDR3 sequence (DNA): TGTGCCAGCAGCCCCGACGACTCGGGAGTTTCCTACGAGCAGTACTTC. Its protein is CASSPDDSGVSYEQYF.

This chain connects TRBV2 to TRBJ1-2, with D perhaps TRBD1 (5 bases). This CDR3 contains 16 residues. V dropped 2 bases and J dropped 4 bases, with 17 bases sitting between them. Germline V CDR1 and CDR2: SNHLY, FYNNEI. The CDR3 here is CASSEWGGSSSYGYTF. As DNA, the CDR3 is TGTGCCAGCAGTGAATGGGGGGGGTCCTCGAGCTATGGCTACACCTTC.

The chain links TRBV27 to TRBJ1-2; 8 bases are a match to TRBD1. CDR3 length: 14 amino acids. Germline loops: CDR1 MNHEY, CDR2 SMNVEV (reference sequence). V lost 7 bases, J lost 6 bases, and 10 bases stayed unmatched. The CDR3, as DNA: TGTGCCAGCACCCTGACAGGGGCCACGGATGGCTACACCTTC. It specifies CASTLTGATDGYTF.

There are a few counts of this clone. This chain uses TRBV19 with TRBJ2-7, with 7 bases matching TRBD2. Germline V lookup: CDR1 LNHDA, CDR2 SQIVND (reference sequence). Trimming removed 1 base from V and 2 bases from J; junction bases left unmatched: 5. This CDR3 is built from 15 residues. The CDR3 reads CASSIGGSRAYEQYF. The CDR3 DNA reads TGTGCCAGTAGTATAGGCGGGAGTCGCGCCTACGAGCAGTACTTC.